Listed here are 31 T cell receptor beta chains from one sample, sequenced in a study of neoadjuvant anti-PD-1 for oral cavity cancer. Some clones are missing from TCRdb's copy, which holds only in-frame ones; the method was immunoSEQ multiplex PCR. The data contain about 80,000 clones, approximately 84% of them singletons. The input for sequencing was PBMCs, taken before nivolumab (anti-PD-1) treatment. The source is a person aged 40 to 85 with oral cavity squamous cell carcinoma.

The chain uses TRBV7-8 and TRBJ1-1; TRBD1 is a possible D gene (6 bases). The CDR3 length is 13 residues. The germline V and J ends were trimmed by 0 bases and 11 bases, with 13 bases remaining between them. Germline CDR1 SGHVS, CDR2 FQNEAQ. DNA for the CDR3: TGTGCCAGCAGCTTAGCGTCGGGGGCGGTGGCTTTCTTT. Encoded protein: CASSLASGAVAFF.

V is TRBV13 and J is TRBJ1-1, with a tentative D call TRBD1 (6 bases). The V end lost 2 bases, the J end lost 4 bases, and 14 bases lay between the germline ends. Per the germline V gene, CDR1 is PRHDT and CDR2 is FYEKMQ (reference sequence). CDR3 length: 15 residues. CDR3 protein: CASSLKQGLITEAFF. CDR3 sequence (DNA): TGTGCCAGCAGCTTAAAACAGGGTCTTATCACTGAAGCTTTCTTT.

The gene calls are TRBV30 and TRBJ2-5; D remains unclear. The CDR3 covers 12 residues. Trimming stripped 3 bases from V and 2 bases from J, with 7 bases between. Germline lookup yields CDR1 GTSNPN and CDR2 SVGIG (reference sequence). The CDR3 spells CAWSPHQETQYF. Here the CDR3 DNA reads TGTGCCTGGAGCCCCCATCAAGAGACCCAGTACTTC.

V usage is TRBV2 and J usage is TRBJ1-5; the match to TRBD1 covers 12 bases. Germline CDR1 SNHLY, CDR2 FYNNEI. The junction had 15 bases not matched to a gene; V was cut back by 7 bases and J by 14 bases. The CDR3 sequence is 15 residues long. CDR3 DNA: TGTGCCAGCACCGAAGAGCAGGGACAGGGGGCGAATGAGCATTTT. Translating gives CASTEEQGQGANEHF. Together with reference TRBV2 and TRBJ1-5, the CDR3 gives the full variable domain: EPEVTQTPSHQVTQMGQEVILRCVPISNHLYFYWYRQILGQKVEFLVSFYNNEISEKSEIFDDQFSVERPDGSNFTLKIRSTKLEDSAMYFCASTEEQGQGANEHFGDGTRLSIL.

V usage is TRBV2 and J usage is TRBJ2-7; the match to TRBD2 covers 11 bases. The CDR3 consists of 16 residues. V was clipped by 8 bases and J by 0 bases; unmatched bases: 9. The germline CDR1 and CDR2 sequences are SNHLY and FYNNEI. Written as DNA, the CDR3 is TGTGCCAGCGACAGGGGGACTAGCGGCCCCTCCTACGAGCAGTACTTC. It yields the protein CASDRGTSGPSYEQYF.

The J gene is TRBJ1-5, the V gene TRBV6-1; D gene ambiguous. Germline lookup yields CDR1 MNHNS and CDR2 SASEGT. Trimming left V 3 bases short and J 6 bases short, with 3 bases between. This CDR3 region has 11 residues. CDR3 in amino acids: CASSDGQPQHF. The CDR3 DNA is TGTGCCAGCAGTGACGGTCAGCCCCAGCATTTT.

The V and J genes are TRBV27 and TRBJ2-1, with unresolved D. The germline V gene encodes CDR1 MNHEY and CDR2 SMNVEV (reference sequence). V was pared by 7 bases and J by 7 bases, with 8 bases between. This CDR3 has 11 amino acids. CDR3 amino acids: CASTMLNEQFF. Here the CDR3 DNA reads TGTGCCAGCACCATGTTAAATGAGCAGTTCTTC.

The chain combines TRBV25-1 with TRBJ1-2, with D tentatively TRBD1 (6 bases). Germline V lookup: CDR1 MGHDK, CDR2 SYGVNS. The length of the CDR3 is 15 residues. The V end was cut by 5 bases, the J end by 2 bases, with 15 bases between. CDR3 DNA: TGTGCCAGCAGTCCCACGGGGGGGGCCAACTATGGCTACACCTTC. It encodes CASSPTGGANYGYTF.

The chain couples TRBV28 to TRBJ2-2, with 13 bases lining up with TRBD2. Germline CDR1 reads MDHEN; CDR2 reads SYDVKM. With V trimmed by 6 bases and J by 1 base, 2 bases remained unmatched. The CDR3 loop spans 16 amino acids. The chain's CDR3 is CASRGTSGKNTGELFF. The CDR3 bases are TGTGCCAGCAGGGGGACTAGCGGGAAGAACACCGGGGAGCTGTTTTTT.

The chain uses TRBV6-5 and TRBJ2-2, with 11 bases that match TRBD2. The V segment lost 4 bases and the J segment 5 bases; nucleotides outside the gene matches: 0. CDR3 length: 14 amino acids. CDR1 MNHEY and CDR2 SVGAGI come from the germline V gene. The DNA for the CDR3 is TGTGCCAGCAGTTGGACTAGCGGGACCGGGGAGCTGTTTTTT. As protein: CASSWTSGTGELFF.

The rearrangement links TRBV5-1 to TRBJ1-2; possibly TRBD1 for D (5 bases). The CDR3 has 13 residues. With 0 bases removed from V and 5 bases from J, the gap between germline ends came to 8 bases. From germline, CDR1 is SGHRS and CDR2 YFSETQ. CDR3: CASSLGDPYGYTF. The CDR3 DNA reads TGCGCCAGCAGCTTGGGGGACCCTTATGGCTACACCTTC.

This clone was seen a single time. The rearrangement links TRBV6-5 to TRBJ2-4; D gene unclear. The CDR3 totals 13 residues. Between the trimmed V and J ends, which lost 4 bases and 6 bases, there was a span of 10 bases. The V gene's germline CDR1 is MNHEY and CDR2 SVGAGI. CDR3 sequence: CASSSGPLNIQYF. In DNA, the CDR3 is TGTGCCAGCAGTTCCGGGCCCCTAAACATTCAGTACTTC.

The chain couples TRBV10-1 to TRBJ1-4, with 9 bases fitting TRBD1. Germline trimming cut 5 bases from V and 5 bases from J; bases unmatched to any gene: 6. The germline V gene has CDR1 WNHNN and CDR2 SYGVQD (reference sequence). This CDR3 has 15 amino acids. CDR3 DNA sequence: TGCGCCAGCAGTCCGGGACAGGGAGGAAATGAAAAACTGTTTTTT. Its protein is CASSPGQGGNEKLFF.

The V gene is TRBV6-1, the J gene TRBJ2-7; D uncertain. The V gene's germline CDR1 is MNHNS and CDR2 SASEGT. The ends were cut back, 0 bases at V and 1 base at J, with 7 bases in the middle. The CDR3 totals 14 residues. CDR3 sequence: CASSEAEQSYEQYF. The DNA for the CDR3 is TGTGCCAGCAGTGAAGCAGAGCAGTCCTACGAGCAGTACTTC.

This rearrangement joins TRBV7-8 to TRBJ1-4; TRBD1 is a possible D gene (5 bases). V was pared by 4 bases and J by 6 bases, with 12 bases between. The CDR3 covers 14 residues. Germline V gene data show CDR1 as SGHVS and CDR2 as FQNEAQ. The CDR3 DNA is TGTGCCAGCAGCTCCTCCGGGACGGATGAAAAACTGTTTTTT. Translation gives CASSSSGTDEKLFF.

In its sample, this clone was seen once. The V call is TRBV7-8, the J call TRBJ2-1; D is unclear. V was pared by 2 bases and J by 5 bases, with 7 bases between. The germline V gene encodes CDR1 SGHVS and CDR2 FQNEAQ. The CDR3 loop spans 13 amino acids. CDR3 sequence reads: CASSLRTDNEQFF. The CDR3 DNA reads TGTGCCAGCAGCTTACGGACGGACAATGAGCAGTTCTTC.

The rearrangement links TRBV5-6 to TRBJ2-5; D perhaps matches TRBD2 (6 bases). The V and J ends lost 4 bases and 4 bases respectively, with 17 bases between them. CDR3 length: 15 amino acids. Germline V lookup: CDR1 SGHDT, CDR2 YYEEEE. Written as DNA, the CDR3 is TGTGCCAGCAGCCCGGGTAGTGGGGGAGGAGAGACCCAGTACTTC. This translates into CASSPGSGGGETQYF.

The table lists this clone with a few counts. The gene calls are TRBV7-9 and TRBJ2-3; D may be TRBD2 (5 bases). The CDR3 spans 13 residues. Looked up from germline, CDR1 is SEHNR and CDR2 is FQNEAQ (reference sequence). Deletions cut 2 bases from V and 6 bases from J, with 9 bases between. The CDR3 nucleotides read TGTGCCAGCAGCTTATTAGGCGGGGATACGCAGTATTTT. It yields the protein CASSLLGGDTQYF.

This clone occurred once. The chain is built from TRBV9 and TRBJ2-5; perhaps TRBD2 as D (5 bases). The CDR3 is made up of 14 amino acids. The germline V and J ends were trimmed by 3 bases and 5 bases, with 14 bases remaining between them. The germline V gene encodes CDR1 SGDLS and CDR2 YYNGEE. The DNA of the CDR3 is TGTGCCAGCAGCGCAGTAGGACTGGGTGAGACCCAGTACTTC. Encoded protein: CASSAVGLGETQYF.

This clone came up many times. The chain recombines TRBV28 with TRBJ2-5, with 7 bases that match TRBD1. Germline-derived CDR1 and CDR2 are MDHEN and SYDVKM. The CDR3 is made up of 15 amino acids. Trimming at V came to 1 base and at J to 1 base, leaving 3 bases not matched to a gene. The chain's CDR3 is CASSLSGTAQETQYF. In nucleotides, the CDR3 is TGTGCCAGCAGTTTATCGGGGACAGCCCAAGAGACCCAGTACTTC.

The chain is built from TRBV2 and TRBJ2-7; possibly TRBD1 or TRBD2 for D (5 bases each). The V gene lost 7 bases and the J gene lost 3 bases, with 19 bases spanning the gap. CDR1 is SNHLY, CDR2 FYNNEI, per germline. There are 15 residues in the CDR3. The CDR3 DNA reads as TGTGCCAGCACCGGGACGTTTTCAGCTTACTACGAGCAGTACTTC. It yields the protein CASTGTFSAYYEQYF.

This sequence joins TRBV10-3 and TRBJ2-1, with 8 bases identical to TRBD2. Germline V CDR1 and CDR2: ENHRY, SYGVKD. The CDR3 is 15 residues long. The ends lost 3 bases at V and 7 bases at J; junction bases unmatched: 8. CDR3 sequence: CAISEQRESRNEQFF. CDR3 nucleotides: TGTGCCATCAGTGAACAGCGGGAGTCCCGGAATGAGCAGTTCTTC.

The CDR3 nucleotides read TGTGCCACCTTTTTGACGAGCGGGGCCTACGAGCAGTACTTC. Amino acid sequence: CATFLTSGAYEQYF. J is TRBJ2-7 and V is TRBV28, with 7 positions matching TRBD2. The germline V gene has CDR1 MDHEN and CDR2 SYDVKM. J gave up 2 bases and V 10 bases, and 11 bases lay outside the gene matches. This CDR3 is 14 amino acids long.

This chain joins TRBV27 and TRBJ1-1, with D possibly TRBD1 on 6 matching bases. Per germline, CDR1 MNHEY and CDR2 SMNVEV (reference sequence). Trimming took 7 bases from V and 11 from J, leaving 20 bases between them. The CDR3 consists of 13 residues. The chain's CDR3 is CASTDPFQGRAFF. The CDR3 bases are TGTGCCAGCACCGACCCATTTCAGGGGAGGGCTTTCTTT.

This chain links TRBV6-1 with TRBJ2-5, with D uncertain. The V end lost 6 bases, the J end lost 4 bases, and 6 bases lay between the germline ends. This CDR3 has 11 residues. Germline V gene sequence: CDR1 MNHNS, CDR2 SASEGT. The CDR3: CASRVGETQYF. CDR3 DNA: TGTGCCAGCAGGGTCGGAGAGACCCAGTACTTC.

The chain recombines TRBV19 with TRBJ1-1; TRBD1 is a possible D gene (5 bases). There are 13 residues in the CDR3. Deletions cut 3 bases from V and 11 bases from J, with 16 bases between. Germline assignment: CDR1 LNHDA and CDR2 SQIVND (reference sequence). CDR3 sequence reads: CASSISSGTTAFF. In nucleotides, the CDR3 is TGTGCCAGTAGTATCAGTTCGGGGACGACGGCTTTCTTT.

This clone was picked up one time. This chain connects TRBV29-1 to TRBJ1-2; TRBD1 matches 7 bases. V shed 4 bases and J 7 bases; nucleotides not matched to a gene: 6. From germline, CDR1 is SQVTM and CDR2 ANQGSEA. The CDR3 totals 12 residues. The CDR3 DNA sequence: TGCAGCGTTGGTCAGGGGGTCTCTGGCTACACCTTC. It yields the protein CSVGQGVSGYTF.

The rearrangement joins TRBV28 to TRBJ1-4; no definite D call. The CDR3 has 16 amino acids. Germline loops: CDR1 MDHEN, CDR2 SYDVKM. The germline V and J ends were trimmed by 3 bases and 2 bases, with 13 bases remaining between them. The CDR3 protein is CASSFLAGWTNEKLFF. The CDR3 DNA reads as TGTGCCAGCAGTTTTCTCGCCGGTTGGACTAATGAAAAACTGTTTTTT.

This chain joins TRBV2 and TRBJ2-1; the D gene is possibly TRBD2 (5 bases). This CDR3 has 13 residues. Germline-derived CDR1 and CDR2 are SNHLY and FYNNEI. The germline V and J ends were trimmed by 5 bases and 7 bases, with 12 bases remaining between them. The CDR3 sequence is CASSRAGGNEQFF. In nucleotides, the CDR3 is TGTGCCAGCAGTCGGGCTGGCGGGAATGAGCAGTTCTTC. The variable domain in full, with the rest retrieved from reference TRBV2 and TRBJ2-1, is EPEVTQTPSHQVTQMGQEVILRCVPISNHLYFYWYRQILGQKVEFLVSFYNNEISEKSEIFDDQFSVERPDGSNFTLKIRSTKLEDSAMYFCASSRAGGNEQFFGPGTRLTVL.

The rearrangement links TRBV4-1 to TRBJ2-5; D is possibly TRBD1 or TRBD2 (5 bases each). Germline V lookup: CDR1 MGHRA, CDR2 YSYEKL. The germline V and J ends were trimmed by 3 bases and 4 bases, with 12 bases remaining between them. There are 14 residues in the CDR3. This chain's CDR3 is CASSQWDGLETQYF. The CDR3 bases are TGCGCCAGCAGCCAGTGGGACGGCTTAGAGACCCAGTACTTC.

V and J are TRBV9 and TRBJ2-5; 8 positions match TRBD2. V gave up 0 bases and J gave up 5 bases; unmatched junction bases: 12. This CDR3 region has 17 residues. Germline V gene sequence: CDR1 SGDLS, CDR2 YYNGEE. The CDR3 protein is CASSVEFRGTRPETQYF. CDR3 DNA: TGTGCCAGCAGCGTAGAATTTCGGGGGACTAGGCCTGAGACCCAGTACTTC.